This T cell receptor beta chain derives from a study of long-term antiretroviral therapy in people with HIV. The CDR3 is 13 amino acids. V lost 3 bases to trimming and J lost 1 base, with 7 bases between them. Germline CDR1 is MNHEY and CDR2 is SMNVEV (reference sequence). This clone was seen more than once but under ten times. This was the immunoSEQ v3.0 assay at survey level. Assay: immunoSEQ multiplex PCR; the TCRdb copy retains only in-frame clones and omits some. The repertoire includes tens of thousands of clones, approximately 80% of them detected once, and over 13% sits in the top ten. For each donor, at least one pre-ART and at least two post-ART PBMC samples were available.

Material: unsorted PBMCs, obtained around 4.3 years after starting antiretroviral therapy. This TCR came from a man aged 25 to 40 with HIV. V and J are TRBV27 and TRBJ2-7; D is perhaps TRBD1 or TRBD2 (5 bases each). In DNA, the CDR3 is TGTGCCAGCAGTTTGGGACGGTCCTACGAGCAGTACTTC. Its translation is CASSLGRSYEQYF.